This T cell receptor (beta chain) was obtained from a study of blood T cell repertoires in COVID-19. On the study more broadly: Donors in the United States, Italy and Spain gave samples during acute or convalescent COVID-19.

Seattle cases were enrolled at active infection and followed longitudinally. Methods used by the authors: For nucleated cells, counts were estimated from reference gene primer amplification. The table came from immunoSEQ multiplex PCR; TCRdb's copy has only in-frame clones and leaves some out. V and J calls and clone size come straight from that table; D and trimming were deduced from the DNA. The sample includes about 240,000 clones, approximately 85% of them seen just once. Germline V gene data show CDR1 as LNHDA and CDR2 as SQIVND (reference sequence). The CDR3 spans 14 residues. The V end was cut by 6 bases, the J end by 2 bases, with 12 bases between.

The J gene is TRBJ2-3, the V gene TRBV19; D may be TRBD2 (5 bases). This receptor was taken from a man in his fifties or sixties with COVID-19, enrolled during active disease. Material: peripheral blood. CDR3 bases: TGTGCCAGTAGGTCGCGGGCATACACAGATACGCAGTATTTT. Its translation: CASRSRAYTDTQYF. Full variable domain (outside the CDR3, taken from reference TRBV19 and TRBJ2-3): DGGITQSPKYLFRKEGQNVTLSCEQNLNHDAMYWYRQDPGQGLRLIYYSQIVNDFQKGDIAEGYSVSREKKESFPLTVTSAQKNPTAFYLCASRSRAYTDTQYFGPGTRLTVL.